This entry lists 14 T cell receptor beta chains sequenced from one sample in a study of T cells in Graves' hyperthyroidism and ophthalmopathy. Authors of the study amplified TCR beta CDR3 regions from RNA transcripts. With the HTBI primer set, the TCR CDR3 went through a first round of RT-PCR. TCRdb itself ran the multiplex PCR reads through MiXCR, one entry per CDR3 protein. The repertoire includes around 720,000 distinct CDR3 sequences, about a third of them detected once, and roughly 30% sits in the top ten. The sequencing input was blood. These receptors were taken from a middle-aged woman with Graves' hyperthyroidism.

The V and J genes are TRBV20-1 and TRBJ2-5, with a possible D match to TRBD2 (6 bases). CDR3 size: 15 residues. CDR1 and CDR2 (germline): DFQATT, SNEGSKA (reference sequence). Trimming removed 6 bases at V and 0 bases at J, with 17 bases between. The DNA for the CDR3 is TGCAGTGCCGATGGCCGGGCGGGGAACCAAGAGACCCAGTACTTC. It specifies CSADGRAGNQETQYF.

This clonotype was seen at least ten times. The rearrangement links TRBV10-3 to TRBJ2-7; perhaps TRBD1 as D (6 bases). Per the germline V gene, CDR1 is ENHRY and CDR2 is SYGVKD. This CDR3 spans 14 amino acids. V was clipped by 3 bases and J by 5 bases, with 14 bases between them. The chain's CDR3 is CAISEGGRRNEQYF. CDR3 sequence (DNA): TGTGCCATCAGTGAAGGGGGTAGGCGCAACGAGCAGTACTTC.

The chain has TRBV20-1 and TRBJ1-3; maybe TRBD1 (5 bases). The V end lost 5 bases, the J end lost 0 bases, and 11 bases lay between the germline ends. The length of the CDR3 is 14 residues. Per germline, CDR1 DFQATT and CDR2 SNEGSKA (reference sequence). CDR3 sequence (DNA): TGCAGTGCTCGGGACTTGAGCTCTGGAAACACCATATATTTT. The encoded protein is CSARDLSSGNTIYF.

The chain joins TRBV7-9 to TRBJ2-7; D may be TRBD1 or TRBD2 (6 bases each). V gave up 5 bases and J gave up 1 base, with 18 bases separating them. This CDR3 region has 16 residues. Germline assignment: CDR1 SEHNR and CDR2 FQNEAQ (reference sequence). CDR3: CASSRPEGGASYEQYF. The DNA for the CDR3 is TGTGCCAGCAGCCGCCCGGAGGGGGGCGCATCCTACGAGCAGTACTTC. Variable domain in full (rest from reference TRBV7-9 and TRBJ2-7): DTGVSQNPRHKITKRGQNVTFRCDPISEHNRLYWYRQTLGQGPEFLTYFQNEAQLEKSRLLSDRFSAERPKGSFSTLEIQRTEQGDSAMYLCASSRPEGGASYEQYFGPGTRLTVT.

This clonotype has ten or more counts. V gene TRBV10-3 combines with J gene TRBJ2-5, with a weak D call TRBD2 (5 bases). Germline lookup yields CDR1 ENHRY and CDR2 SYGVKD. V dropped 2 bases and J dropped 9 bases, with 10 bases sitting between them. The CDR3 length is 12 residues. Written as DNA, the CDR3 is TGTGCCATCAGTGAGGCGGGTGAGGCCCAGTACTTC. It is translated as CAISEAGEAQYF.

This clonotype was counted between two and nine times. The CDR3 is CASRKTGTGYEQYF. CDR3 in DNA: TGTGCCAGCAGAAAAACCGGGACAGGTTACGAGCAGTACTTC. The rearrangement uses TRBV5-6 and TRBJ2-7; TRBD1 aligns across 8 bases. Germline V lookup: CDR1 SGHDT, CDR2 YYEEEE. The CDR3 has 14 residues. The J segment lost 4 bases and the V segment lost 5 bases, leaving 8 bases of the junction unmatched.

This clonotype was detected ten times or more. The J gene is TRBJ1-4, the V gene TRBV2; no clear D. The CDR3 length is 12 residues. Germline V gene lookup returns CDR1 SNHLY and CDR2 FYNNEI. The germline V and J ends were trimmed by 1 base and 15 bases, with 12 bases remaining between them. The CDR3 loop is CASSEVNPPLFF. CDR3 DNA sequence: TGTGCCAGCAGTGAAGTCAACCCCCCTTTGTTTTTT.

The V call is TRBV10-3, the J call TRBJ2-6; 10 bases are a match to TRBD2. The length of the CDR3 is 17 residues. Trimming cost V 6 bases and J 2 bases; bases outside gene matches: 7. Germline CDR1 and CDR2: ENHRY and SYGVKD. The DNA of the CDR3 is TGTGCCATCAGGGCCGGGACTAGCGCCGCTGGGGCCAACGTCCTGACTTTC. Protein product: CAIRAGTSAAGANVLTF.

This clonotype came up many times. This chain joins TRBV12-3 or TRBV12-4 and TRBJ1-5, with TRBD1 identical over 11 bases. The CDR3 runs to 16 residues. V shed 8 bases and J 0 bases; nucleotides not matched to a gene: 6. The CDR3 DNA follows: TGTGCCAGCGTTGGGACAGGGGGAATTAGCAATCAGCCCCAGCATTTT. It translates to CASVGTGGISNQPQHF.

This clonotype showed up many times. This chain connects TRBV7-9 to TRBJ2-5; 7 nucleotides align to TRBD1. V shed 5 bases and J 2 bases; nucleotides not matched to a gene: 8. The CDR3 contains 15 residues. Germline CDR1 SEHNR, CDR2 FQNEAQ (reference sequence). The CDR3 nucleotides are TGTGCCAGCAGCCCTACACAGGGGAAGCAAGAGACCCAGTACTTC. This codes for CASSPTQGKQETQYF.

This clonotype was counted many times. This chain uses TRBV12-3 or TRBV12-4 with TRBJ1-5, with 8 bases aligning to TRBD1. Losses at the gene ends were 5 bases for V and 6 bases for J; bases not matched to a gene: 15. This CDR3 spans 17 amino acids. CDR3 in amino acids: CASSTTDRAGEGQPQHF. The CDR3 DNA reads as TGTGCCAGCAGTACCACGGACAGGGCGGGCGAGGGTCAGCCCCAGCATTTT.

The V gene is TRBV12-3 or TRBV12-4, the J gene TRBJ1-3; 7 nucleotides line up with TRBD1. This CDR3 comprises 15 residues. With 7 bases clipped from V and 14 bases from J, the junction kept 20 bases outside the gene matches. The CDR3 sequence: CASTSPLRRKRGLYF. CDR3 bases: TGTGCCAGCACCTCACCTCTCCGCAGGAAGAGGGGGCTATATTTT.

The V and J genes are TRBV4-3 and TRBJ1-2; 9 nucleotides agree with TRBD1. The CDR3 sequence is 15 residues long. The germline CDR1 and CDR2 sequences are LGHNA and YSLEER. The V segment lost 3 bases and the J segment 2 bases; nucleotides outside the gene matches: 4. The CDR3 is CASSQAGTGNYGYTF. Written as DNA, the CDR3 is TGCGCCAGCAGCCAGGCAGGGACAGGGAACTATGGCTACACCTTC.

There are many counts of this clonotype. V gene TRBV6-6 combines with J gene TRBJ2-5; D may be TRBD2 (6 bases). This CDR3 region has 12 residues. V lost 5 bases and J 5 bases, leaving 9 bases between the germline ends. Germline lookup yields CDR1 MNHNY and CDR2 SVGAGI (reference sequence). The CDR3 loop is CASSGGYETQYF. CDR3 bases: TGTGCCAGCAGTGGGGGGTATGAGACCCAGTACTTC.